The T cell receptor beta chain described here comes from a study of OX40 agonist ivuxolimab in advanced cancers. Measured with immunoSEQ multiplex PCR; TCRdb has only the in-frame clones, and not every one. Of 70,000 to 80,000 clones listed, around 88% are singletons. Germline lookup yields CDR1 MNHNS and CDR2 SASEGT. The germline V and J ends were trimmed by 7 bases and 3 bases, with 15 bases remaining between them. The length of the CDR3 is 14 residues. This chain links TRBV6-1 with TRBJ1-2; D is undetermined. This TCR was sampled from an adult with an advanced solid tumor such as melanoma, head and neck, liver or kidney cancer. The sequenced sample was CD4+ or CD8+ T cells sorted from blood, obtained in a trial of the OX40 agonist ivuxolimab. CDR3 region: CASTSLEGDYGYTF. The CDR3 DNA sequence: TGTGCCAGCACTTCCTTGGAGGGCGACTATGGCTACACCTTC.